A single sample is the source of the 20 T cell receptor beta chains below, sequenced in a study of OX40 agonist ivuxolimab in advanced cancers. Libraries were built with the immunoSEQ multiplex PCR assay. TCRdb retrieved this table from immuneACCESS and kept in-frame rearrangements only. Not all clones are present; in checked studies, unresolved V genes account for under half, and no reason is known for the remainder. The sample contains tens of thousands of clones, 75% to 90% of them found a single time. The ten top clones hold less than 0.6% of the sample. Sequencing used CD4+ or CD8+ T cells sorted from blood, obtained in a trial of the OX40 agonist ivuxolimab. These receptors all stem from an adult with an advanced solid tumor such as melanoma, head and neck, liver or kidney cancer.

The chain is built from TRBV7-3 and TRBJ2-2, with D maybe TRBD1 (5 bases). Deletions cut 0 bases from V and 7 bases from J, with 9 bases between. Germline CDR1 and CDR2: SGHTA and FQGTGA. This CDR3 spans 14 amino acids. The CDR3 nucleotides are TGTGCCAGCAGCTTAACAAGGGGTAGCGGGGAGCTGTTTTTT. Translated, it gives CASSLTRGSGELFF. The full variable domain, rest sourced from reference TRBV7-3 and TRBJ2-2, is GAGVSQTPSNKVTEKGKYVELRCDPISGHTALYWYRQSLGQGPEFLIYFQGTGAADDSGLPNDRFFAVRPEGSVSTLKIQRTERGDSAVYLCASSLTRGSGELFFGEGSRLTVL.

The chain links TRBV6-6 to TRBJ2-7; unclear D gene. Germline values: CDR1 MNHNY, CDR2 SVGAGI (reference sequence). V was cut by 7 bases and J by 2 bases, with 9 bases left in between. There are 12 residues in the CDR3. The CDR3 sequence: CASKGGAYEQYF. In nucleotides, the CDR3 is TGTGCCAGCAAGGGTGGCGCCTACGAGCAGTACTTC.

This chain joins TRBV28 and TRBJ1-2; 7 bases are a match to TRBD1. After removal of 2 bases from V and 6 bases from J, the junction contained 3 bases not matched to a gene. Germline V gene lookup returns CDR1 MDHEN and CDR2 SYDVKM. This CDR3 is built from 13 residues. CDR3 in amino acids: CASSLVGGDGYTF. The CDR3, as DNA: TGTGCCAGCAGTTTAGTAGGGGGCGATGGCTACACCTTC.

The V and J genes are TRBV27 and TRBJ1-2, with 7 bases fitting TRBD1. CDR1 and CDR2 (germline): MNHEY, SMNVEV (reference sequence). V shed 0 bases and J 4 bases; nucleotides not matched to a gene: 2. The CDR3 runs 14 residues. CDR3 DNA sequence: TGTGCCAGCAGTTTATCGAACAGGGGCTATGGCTACACCTTC. Encoded protein: CASSLSNRGYGYTF.

In its sample, this clone was seen once. The V call is TRBV19, the J call TRBJ2-7; D ambiguous. This CDR3 comprises 14 residues. Trimming pared 5 bases from V and 2 bases from J, leaving 13 bases between. Germline CDR1 LNHDA, CDR2 SQIVND (reference sequence). The CDR3 region has the DNA TGTGCCAGTAGTTCGACACTCTTTGCCTACGAGCAGTACTTC. Translation gives CASSSTLFAYEQYF.

As regards this clone: Sequence at one end of the junction differs from germline and may be a read error. The chain uses TRBV18 and TRBJ2-5, with a weak D call TRBD2 (6 bases). There are 13 residues in the CDR3. Looked up from germline, CDR1 is KGHSH and CDR2 is LQKENI. The CDR3 protein is CASSPKSGEAQYF. For the CDR3, the DNA is TGTGCCAGCTCACCAAAGTCGGGAGAGGCCCAGTACTTC. The complete variable domain, with remaining parts taken from reference TRBV18 and TRBJ2-5, reads NAGVMQNPRHLVRRRGQEARLRCSPMKGHSHVYWYRQLPEEGLKFMVYLQKENIIDESGMPKERFSAEFPKEGPSILRIQQVVRGDSAAYFCASSPKSGEAQYFGPGTRLLVL.

The chain employs TRBV23-1 and TRBJ2-6; 9 bases line up with TRBD1. TRBV23-1 is assigned to the ORF class and has an uncertain function. With 3 bases clipped from V and 1 base from J, the junction kept 4 bases outside the gene matches. The CDR3 contains 17 residues. The chain's CDR3 is CASSQDRGRSGANVLTF. CDR3 bases: TGCGCCAGCAGTCAGGACAGGGGAAGGTCTGGGGCCAACGTCCTGACTTTC.

The genes are TRBV30 and TRBJ2-5; 12 bases agree with TRBD2. The CDR3 loop spans 14 amino acids. CDR1 GTSNPN and CDR2 SVGIG come from the germline V gene (reference sequence). The V segment lost 3 bases and the J segment 5 bases; nucleotides outside the gene matches: 4. The CDR3 DNA is TGTGCCTGGAGGGGGACTAGCGGGCGGGAGACCCAGTACTTC. It codes for CAWRGTSGRETQYF.

The table lists this clone with a count of one. The chain joins TRBV18 to TRBJ2-3; 9 nucleotides line up with TRBD1. J was trimmed by 7 bases and V by 3 bases; bases with no gene match: 8. The CDR3 has 15 residues. The germline V gene encodes CDR1 KGHSH and CDR2 LQKENI. DNA of the CDR3: TGTGCCAGCTCACCGGAACAGGGGGCTCAATATACGCAGTATTTT. This translates into CASSPEQGAQYTQYF. The entire variable domain, with the rest obtained from reference TRBV18 and TRBJ2-3, is as follows: NAGVMQNPRHLVRRRGQEARLRCSPMKGHSHVYWYRQLPEEGLKFMVYLQKENIIDESGMPKERFSAEFPKEGPSILRIQQVVRGDSAAYFCASSPEQGAQYTQYFGPGTRLTVL.

V usage is TRBV6-5 and J usage is TRBJ1-1, with a possible D match to TRBD1 (6 bases). The CDR3 spans 15 residues. Germline V gene lookup returns CDR1 MNHEY and CDR2 SVGAGI. Trimming removed 0 bases from V and 4 bases from J, with 12 bases in between. CDR3 region: CASSYSGQYSTEAFF. DNA of the CDR3: TGTGCCAGCAGTTACTCTGGACAGTACAGCACTGAAGCTTTCTTT.

The rearrangement uses TRBV28 and TRBJ2-1, with 13 bases fitting TRBD2. The CDR3 consists of 15 residues. With V trimmed by 6 bases and J by 9 bases, 8 bases remained unmatched. The germline V gene has CDR1 MDHEN and CDR2 SYDVKM. Here the CDR3 DNA reads TGTGCCAGCAGCCCGGGACTAGCGGGAAGGGGTGAGCAGTTCTTC. Translating gives CASSPGLAGRGEQFF.

The rearrangement joins TRBV6-6 to TRBJ2-7; a possible D gene is TRBD2 (6 bases). The CDR3 spans 15 residues. Germline loops: CDR1 MNHNY, CDR2 SVGAGI (reference sequence). Trimming stripped 2 bases from V and 3 bases from J, with 14 bases between. CDR3 sequence reads: CASSYKFGGNYEQYF. The DNA of the CDR3 is TGTGCCAGCAGTTACAAATTCGGAGGGAACTACGAGCAGTACTTC.

This rearrangement joins TRBV9 to TRBJ1-1; 8 bases match TRBD1. Germline lookup yields CDR1 SGDLS and CDR2 YYNGEE. The V segment lost 3 bases and the J segment 4 bases; nucleotides outside the gene matches: 2. This CDR3 spans 13 amino acids. CDR3 nucleotides: TGTGCCAGCAGCGAAGGACAGGGCACTGAAGCTTTCTTT. Translation gives CASSEGQGTEAFF.

V and J are TRBV6-5 and TRBJ1-5, with D possibly TRBD1 on 5 matching bases. The V end lost 0 bases, the J end lost 5 bases, and 11 bases lay between the germline ends. CDR1 and CDR2 (germline): MNHEY, SVGAGI. The CDR3 totals 15 residues. This CDR3 reads CASSYSWGGDQPQHF. The CDR3 DNA reads TGTGCCAGCAGTTACTCATGGGGGGGGGATCAGCCCCAGCATTTT.

This clone was observed a few times. Since the CDR3 does not end with the conserved phenylalanine or tryptophan, this likely comes from a read error. It is unclear where the CDR3 begins or ends on the DNA, so no DNA is shown, and the CDR3 is as TCRdb lists it. The rearrangement uses TRBV6-1 and TRBJ2-2; the table's D call, TRBD1, has no DNA check behind it. The CDR3 extends over 10 residues, inclusive of both ends. Germline V gives CDR1 MNHNS, CDR2 SASEGT. This CDR3 is CASSEEDGQG.

The count of this clone is one. J is TRBJ2-3 and V is TRBV29-1, with D perhaps matching TRBD2 (6 bases). The length of the CDR3 is 16 residues. V lost 8 bases to trimming and J lost 1 base, with 22 bases between them. Germline-derived CDR1 and CDR2 are SQVTM and ANQGSEA. The CDR3 DNA follows: TGCAGCCTCGGAGGGTTGGATTTGAGTGGCACAGATACGCAGTATTTT. Translated: CSLGGLDLSGTDTQYF.

V is TRBV9 and J is TRBJ2-3; D gene ambiguous. V was shortened by 4 bases and J by 0 bases, with 12 bases between the two germline ends. Germline loops: CDR1 SGDLS, CDR2 YYNGEE. CDR3 size: 15 residues. CDR3 region: CASSPPGTSTDTQYF. The CDR3 nucleotides read TGTGCCAGCAGCCCCCCCGGTACTAGCACAGATACGCAGTATTTT.

The rearrangement links TRBV27 to TRBJ2-3; tentative D call: TRBD2 (6 bases). The length of the CDR3 is 16 residues. Germline CDR1 reads MNHEY; CDR2 reads SMNVEV (reference sequence). Trimming removed 4 bases at V and 9 bases at J, with 23 bases between. In DNA form, the CDR3 reads TGTGCCAGCAGTTCCCTCACGGGTAGCGCGGCGGGAACGCAGTATTTT. It codes for CASSSLTGSAAGTQYF.

A single count supports this clone. The rearrangement joins TRBV4-2 to TRBJ2-5; unclear D gene. Germline loops: CDR1 LGHNA, CDR2 YNFKEQ. The CDR3 sequence is 18 residues long. V was cut by 1 base and J by 1 base, with 19 bases left in between. This CDR3 reads CASSQAFSGSFVQETQYF. The CDR3 DNA is TGTGCCAGCAGCCAAGCGTTTTCTGGTTCTTTCGTCCAAGAGACCCAGTACTTC.

The CDR3 loop is CAWSWGTANYGYTF. CDR3 sequence (DNA): TGTGCCTGGAGTTGGGGAACCGCCAACTATGGCTACACCTTC. The chain links TRBV30 to TRBJ1-2; no reliable D call. The germline gives CDR1 GTSNPN, CDR2 SVGIG (reference sequence). The CDR3 is 14 residues long. V lost 2 bases, J lost 2 bases, and 12 bases lay in between.